The present T cell receptor beta chain was sequenced within a study of cytomegalovirus exposure and HLA in healthy donors (dated by TCRdb to 2016 to 2017). Broadly, across the study: An earlier analysis of about 530 of the donors reported approximately 280 Gb of sequence data and 117 million unique TCR beta sequences obtained from about 179 million T cells. Roughly 5 DR-DQ haplotypes were handled as single units for association and clustering because linkage in the cohort was strong. To study patterns of TCR occurrence, a later analysis re-analyzed previously published TCR beta repertoires from 700 or so donors and added high-resolution HLA genotyping. Every repertoire in the discovery cohort had been generated on one and the same sequencing platform. Alongside the repertoire data, information on donor age, sex, ethnicity and CMV serostatus was compiled. An early release that covered approximately 600 HLA-typed donors contained approximately 300 gigabases of sequencing data and approximately 85 million unique TCR sequences. Across approximately 400 genotyped donors of the cohort, an average of about 240,000 unique TCR beta nucleotide sequences per donor were sequenced, and roughly 20% of those sequences were non-productive. The study used immunosequencing to profile the T cell repertoires of 666 subjects and linked those repertoires to cytomegalovirus serostatus. The number of typed donors differed by locus: about 629-630 for A, B, C, DRB1 and DQB1; approximately 520 for DQA1; 606 for DPA1; and 450 to 480 for DPB1. The study combined high-throughput TCR immunosequencing, statistical association of individual TCRs with disease status, and machine learning to predict cytomegalovirus infection status. Of the roughly 400 genotyped donors, over 65% fell in the genetic ancestry cluster associated with self-reported Caucasian donors. A later genetic analysis used genome-wide SNP genotypes for about three fifths of the 666 donors, treating that subset as a discovery cohort. The later analysis used no new phenotypic data to find candidate immune exposures, relying instead on TCR beta sequences and their occurrence across donors. The aim of the study was to test whether cataloging public T cell receptors could identify signatures of past pathogen exposure. Class I and class II HLA loci were covered by the typing at four-digit resolution. An earlier analysis of around 640 of the donors used high-throughput TCR beta sequencing to judge whether each TCR beta V gene segment behaved as functional or pseudogenic. Along with the approximately 700-subject first cohort, a separate validation cohort of roughly 110 different subjects was used.

Overall study outcomes, separate from this receptor: A cluster of highly shared sequence variants was judged likely to represent a technical artifact of the sequencing pipeline. Strong co-occurrence of HLA alleles, especially DR and DQ, made assigning TCR associations to individual alleles difficult. In a later genetic analysis, fewer N-insertions in productive TCRs were reported among donors in an Asian-associated ancestry cluster than the 666-donor mean. An earlier analysis of around 600 of the donors showed that most TCR beta V segments appeared in productive rearrangements either about 87% or about 30% of the time, which broadly matched IMGT annotations. The classifier was reported to diagnose cytomegalovirus status with high specificity and sensitivity in both the original cohort and the validation cohort. A further reported finding was that TCR beta sequences accurately predicted the HLA-A and HLA-B alleles for most subjects in the first cohort. The only immune exposure information available for the cohort was CMV serostatus. A later analysis associated roughly 17,000 TCR beta sequences with specific HLA alleles at a false discovery rate of 0.05. In a later analysis, HLA-associated TCR beta chains were found to be more clonally expanded and to have lower generation probabilities than equally common non-associated chains. Presence/absence analyses assumed roughly uniform sequencing depth across donors, an assumption that may not hold. The earlier analysis of approximately 590 of the donors excluded some 16 rarely observed V segments, including chromosome 9 orphons, because counts were too low. In a later analysis, several top co-occurrence clusters were reported to appear linked to parvovirus B19, influenza, CMV and Epstein-Barr virus. Linkage disequilibrium might explain the correlated functional status among segregating V segments, but an unknown experimental factor could not be ruled out. Because the 87-base-pair reads could not distinguish some IMGT-functional V segments, including TRBV6-2 and TRBV6-3, those segments were excluded. HLA typing was unavailable for some donors at each locus, so association tests used only the typed subset. It was suggested by the authors that the approach could potentially be generalized to other disease states and immunological phenotypes. Across donors, most TCR sequences were observed very rarely, whereas some public TCRs were present in many individuals. This cohort had only TCR beta chains sequenced, and the lack of alpha or paired-chain data limited which features could be detected. The study listed 150 to 200 TCR beta chains as associated with cytomegalovirus. A later genetic analysis associated a missense DCLRE1C variant with V-gene and J-gene trimming of TCR beta chains, and an independent cohort replicated the association. In vitro tests confirmed that three of the cytomegalovirus-associated TCR beta chains recognize cytomegalovirus antigens. Most CMV-associated TCR beta chains appeared to be HLA-restricted in a later analysis, and the HLA associations seemed to be driven largely by CMV exposure. A later analysis found that TCR association rates varied across HLA loci, with DRB1 alleles showing the most associated TCRs and HLA-C alleles the fewest.

V and J lose 6 bases and 4 bases, and a span of 15 bases separates them. Per the germline V gene, MNHNS is the CDR1 and SASEGT is the CDR2. The cysteine opens and the phenylalanine closes a CDR3 of 14 amino acids. Of the read, only the CDR3 DNA is kept; its 42 bases are in frame from base 1. Library creation used the immunoSEQ multiplex PCR assay. For the multiplex PCR, a mixture combining 60 forward primers for TCR Vbeta segments and 13 reverse primers for TCR Jbeta segments was used. Amplification of the CDR3 region of rearranged TCR beta genes was performed with a multiplex PCR assay on genomic DNA. On the Illumina HiSeq System, the amplified TCR beta libraries were sequenced as 87-base-pair reads. Turning to the authors' computational methods: In a later analysis, tens of millions of unique TCR beta chains were counted across the 690 or so repertoires, and roughly 11 million of these chains were shared by at least two donors. Raw reads were error-corrected and collapsed into unique sequences by a nearest-neighbor algorithm in which closely related sequences were merged to remove PCR and sequencing errors. Alignment of CDR3 sequences to IMGT reference sequences was used to assign V, D and J gene segments. For a sequence to be retained, a match of at least six nucleotides to both a V gene segment and a J gene segment was required. A rearrangement counted as productive if the CDR3 had no stop codons and remained in frame with V and J, and every other rearrangement counted as non-productive. CDR3 was defined according to IMGT convention as the region running from the second conserved V-encoded cysteine to the conserved J-encoded phenylalanine. The earlier analysis of about 590 of the donors excluded sequences that lacked an unambiguous match to a single V gene segment. In an earlier analysis of about 590 of the donors, a V segment was called functional when productive rearrangements were above 56.7%, and segregating when the standard deviation between donors exceeded 5%. A statistical classification framework was built for diagnosing cytomegalovirus status from the catalog of TCR beta chain sequences. In a later analysis, V and J genes were assigned by comparing TCR nucleotide sequences against IMGT/GENE-DB human TR gene sequences. A later analysis assigned CDR3 sequences and most-parsimonious VDJ recombination scenarios with the TCRdist pipeline. A later analysis defined each TCR beta chain by its CDR3 amino acid sequence plus V-gene family, and excluded reads lacking a unique V-gene family. In a later analysis, a few hundred highly shared, low-generation-probability nucleotide sequences were removed to address suspected cross-contamination and a sequencing artifact. In a later analysis, a clonal expansion index for each public chain was calculated from normalized within-repertoire ranks of inferred template counts. In a later analysis, generation probabilities were computed using a VDJ recombination model fitted to out-of-frame rearrangements, and the results were checked against IGoR. In a later analysis, hypergeometric tests were used to score TCR-TCR, TCR-HLA and TCR-CMV co-occurrence, with a repertoire-size bias correction applied to TCR pairs. A later analysis estimated false discovery rates by permuting HLA or CMV assignments 20 times. In a later analysis, co-occurring TCRs were grouped using DBSCAN, with TCRdist sequence similarity added in when clustering inside HLA-allele-positive subsets. For co-occurrence clustering, repertoires with fewer than 30,000 or more than 120,000 public chains were excluded, along with several repertoires with anomalous nucleotide sharing. In its TCRdb copy, this immuneACCESS table keeps in-frame sequences only and misses some clones. Where compared with another copy, unresolved V genes explain less than half of these, and the others have no known cause. That table supplies the V and J calls and clone size; D and trimming were determined from the DNA. The sample table on file contains roughly 73,000 clones. The top ten constitute roughly an eighth of the sample.

Comments on this clone: This receptor's antigen is unknown.

The cohort was made up of approximately 700 healthy bone marrow donors. All cohort members were sampled while nominally healthy, although unrecorded immune exposures were likely present. The donor tested CMV seropositive and was one of the 289 seropositive cohort members. Each donor provided a peripheral blood sample, and peripheral blood mononuclear cells were used for TCR beta sequencing. The Qiagen DNeasy Blood Extraction Kit was used to extract genomic DNA from the blood cell samples. Sequenced sample: PBMCs. The sequence was obtained from a man aged 45-65 years in good health and CMV-seropositive. This chain is built from TRBV6-1 and TRBJ1-2; the D gene is not confidently resolved. The CDR3 here reads CASRSTGSLYGYTF. DNA sequence: TGTGCCAGCAGGAGCACGGGGAGTCTCTATGGCTACACCTTC.